Given below is one TCR beta chain in context. Its antigen is still unknown. The germline gives CDR1 SGHTA, CDR2 FQGNSA. The CDR3 has 14 amino acids. V was shortened by 5 bases and J by 5 bases, with 15 bases between the two germline ends. The PCR was carried out with 60 Vbeta primers and 13 Jbeta primers. Clones were read by immunoSEQ multiplex PCR, and TCRdb kept only the in-frame ones, dropping some. The sample records around 170,000 clones, 65% to 85% being singletons. The data belong to a study of cytomegalovirus exposure and HLA in healthy donors. The study's findings and limits: Altogether, some 170 TCR beta chains were recorded as cytomegalovirus-associated. Many donors carried some public TCRs, although rarity characterized most TCR sequences. An observed cluster of highly shared sequence variants was recorded as a likely sequencing artifact.

This clonotype was obtained from a woman aged 45 to 65 in good health and CMV-seropositive. The sequencing input was PBMCs. The gene calls are TRBV7-2 and TRBJ1-2; D ambiguous. The CDR3 DNA is TGTGCCAGCAGCCCGAGGGCCCCAACTTATGGCTACACCTTC. It yields the protein CASSPRAPTYGYTF. Based on the CDR3 plus reference TRBV7-2 and TRBJ1-2, the full variable domain is GAGVSQSPSNKVTEKGKDVELRCDPISGHTALYWYRQSLGQGLEFLIYFQGNSAPDKSGLPSDRFSAERTGGSVSTLTIQRTQQEDSAVYLCASSPRAPTYGYTFGSGTRLTVV.